What follows describes a single T cell receptor beta chain. No antigen is known for it. This sample is drawn from a study of CD8+ T cells in alopecia areata. Investigators isolated RNA and reverse transcribed it into cDNA to act as the sequencing template. TCRdb keeps only in-frame clones here, not all; method: immunoSEQ multiplex PCR. The data show more than 90,000 clones, roughly 69% seen once. Regarding the study as a whole: Clonality in lesional scalp, especially alopecia totalis/universalis, exceeded that of normal scalp. Besides other cells, scalp samples also yield sequences of resident alphabeta T cells from normal skin.

Trimming took 4 bases from V and 0 from J, leaving 9 bases between them. The germline V gene has CDR1 SEHNR and CDR2 FQNEAQ (reference sequence). CDR3 length: 15 amino acids. PBMCs served as the source from which CD4+ and CD8+ T cells were sorted. The receptor comes from a human donor in good health. The chain has TRBV7-9 and TRBJ2-2; D might be TRBD2 (5 bases). The specimen was CD4+ T cells sorted from blood. CDR3 protein: CASSSSGPNTGELFF. As DNA, the CDR3 is TGTGCCAGCAGCTCAAGCGGACCGAACACCGGGGAGCTGTTTTTT.